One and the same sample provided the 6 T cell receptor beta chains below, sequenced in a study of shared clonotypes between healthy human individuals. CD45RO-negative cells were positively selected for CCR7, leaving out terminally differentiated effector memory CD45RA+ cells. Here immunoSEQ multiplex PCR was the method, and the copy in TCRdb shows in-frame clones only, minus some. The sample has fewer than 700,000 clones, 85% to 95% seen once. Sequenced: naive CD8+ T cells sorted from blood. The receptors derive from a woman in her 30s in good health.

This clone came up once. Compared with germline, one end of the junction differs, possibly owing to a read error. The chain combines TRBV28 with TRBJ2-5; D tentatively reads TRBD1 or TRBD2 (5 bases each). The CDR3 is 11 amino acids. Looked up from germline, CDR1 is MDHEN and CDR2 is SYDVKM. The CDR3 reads CASSLMGEKDF. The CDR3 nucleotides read TGTGCCAGCAGTTTAATGGGGGAAAAAGACTTC.

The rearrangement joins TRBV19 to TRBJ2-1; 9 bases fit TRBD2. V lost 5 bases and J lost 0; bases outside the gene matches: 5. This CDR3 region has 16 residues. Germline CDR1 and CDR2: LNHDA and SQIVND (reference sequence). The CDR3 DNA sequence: TGTGCCAGTAGTTGGGGTAGCGGGAGCTCCTACAATGAGCAGTTCTTC. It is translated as CASSWGSGSSYNEQFF.

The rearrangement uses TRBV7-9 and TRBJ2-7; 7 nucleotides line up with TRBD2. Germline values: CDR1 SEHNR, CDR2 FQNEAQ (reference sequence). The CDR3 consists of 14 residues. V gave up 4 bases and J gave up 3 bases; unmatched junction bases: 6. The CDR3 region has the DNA TGTGCCAGCAGCTCACTTTGGGGGGGCTACGAGCAGTACTTC. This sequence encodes CASSSLWGGYEQYF.

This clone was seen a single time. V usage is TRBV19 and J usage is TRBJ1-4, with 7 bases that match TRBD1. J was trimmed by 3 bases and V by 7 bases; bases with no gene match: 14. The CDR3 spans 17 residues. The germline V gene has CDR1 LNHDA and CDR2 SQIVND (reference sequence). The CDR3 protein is CASTPFLGGIANEKLFF. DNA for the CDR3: TGTGCCAGTACCCCGTTCCTAGGGGGCATAGCTAATGAAAAACTGTTTTTT.

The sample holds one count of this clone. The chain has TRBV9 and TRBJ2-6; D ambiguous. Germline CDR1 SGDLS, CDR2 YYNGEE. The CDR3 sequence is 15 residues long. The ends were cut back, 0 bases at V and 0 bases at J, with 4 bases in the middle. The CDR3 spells CASSVGGSGANVLTF. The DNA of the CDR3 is TGTGCCAGCAGCGTAGGTGGCTCTGGGGCCAACGTCCTGACTTTC. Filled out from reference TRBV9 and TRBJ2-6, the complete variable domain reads DSGVTQTPKHLITATGQRVTLRCSPRSGDLSVYWYQQSLDQGLQFLIQYYNGEERAKGNILERFSAQQFPDLHSELNLSSLELGDSALYFCASSVGGSGANVLTFGAGSRLTVL.

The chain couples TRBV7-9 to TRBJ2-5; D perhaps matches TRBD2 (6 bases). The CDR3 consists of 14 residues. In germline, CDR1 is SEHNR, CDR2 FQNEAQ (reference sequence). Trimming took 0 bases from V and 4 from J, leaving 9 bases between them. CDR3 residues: CASSLAQRAETQYF. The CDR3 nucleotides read TGTGCCAGCAGCTTAGCCCAGCGGGCAGAGACCCAGTACTTC.